This entry lists 27 T cell receptor beta chains sequenced from one sample in a study of blood T cell repertoires in COVID-19. The assay was immunoSEQ multiplex PCR, and TCRdb's table has in-frame clones only and misses some. The sample has about 80,000 clones, roughly 80% seen once; the top ten hold about a third. Material for sequencing was peripheral blood. The receptors were sampled from a woman between 65 and 79 years old with acute or convalescent COVID-19.

The chain combines TRBV4-2 with TRBJ2-3, with a tentative D call TRBD2 (7 bases). V lost 4 bases, J lost 5 bases, and 22 bases lay in between. The CDR3 is 17 residues long. Germline V gene data show CDR1 as LGHNA and CDR2 as YNFKEQ. The CDR3 loop reads CASSPRGGSSRGDTQYF. CDR3 nucleotides: TGTGCCAGCAGCCCCAGGGGCGGGAGCTCCAGGGGAGATACGCAGTATTTT.

This chain connects TRBV29-1 to TRBJ1-2; 9 nucleotides agree with TRBD1. J was trimmed by 8 bases and V by 3 bases; bases with no gene match: 10. CDR1 is SQVTM, CDR2 ANQGSEA, per germline. The CDR3 sequence is 14 residues long. CDR3 sequence (DNA): TGCAGCGTTGAGACTGGGACAGGGATAGGGGGCTACACCTTC. Its protein is CSVETGTGIGGYTF.

This chain uses TRBV6-1 with TRBJ2-4, with 7 nucleotides matching TRBD1. The trim removed 4 bases at V and 0 bases at J, leaving 12 bases unmatched. The CDR3 is 18 amino acids. The germline V gene has CDR1 MNHNS and CDR2 SASEGT. The CDR3 reads CASSAGTAQLVAKNIQYF. The CDR3 region has the DNA TGTGCCAGCAGTGCCGGGACAGCGCAATTAGTAGCCAAAAACATTCAGTACTTC.

This clone has more than one count but fewer than ten. This chain joins TRBV12-5 and TRBJ2-2; the D gene is possibly TRBD2 (5 bases). Looked up from germline, CDR1 is LGHNT and CDR2 is FRNRAP. The CDR3 extends over 15 amino acids. Deletions cut 3 bases from V and 2 bases from J, with 10 bases between. The CDR3 nucleotides read TGTGCTAGTGGTTTCCCAGCGGTTAACACCGGGGAGCTGTTTTTT. The encoded protein is CASGFPAVNTGELFF.

This clone was seen a few times. The rearrangement joins TRBV12-3 or TRBV12-4 to TRBJ1-5, with a tentative D call TRBD1 (5 bases). V lost 1 base to trimming and J lost 5 bases, with 6 bases between them. This CDR3 is 13 amino acids long. CDR3 sequence reads: CASSLGGDQPQHF. The CDR3, as DNA: TGTGCCAGCAGTTTAGGGGGGGATCAGCCCCAGCATTTT.

This clone was detected only a few times. V and J are TRBV2 and TRBJ2-1; 7 positions agree with TRBD1. The germline CDR1 and CDR2 sequences are SNHLY and FYNNEI. The CDR3 runs 12 residues. The trim removed 8 bases at V and 7 bases at J, leaving 5 bases unmatched. CDR3 nucleotides: TGTGCCAGCTCGAAACAGGGGAATGAGCAGTTCTTC. Translating it yields CASSKQGNEQFF. The full variable domain, its missing parts supplied by reference TRBV2 and TRBJ2-1, is EPEVTQTPSHQVTQMGQEVILRCVPISNHLYFYWYRQILGQKVEFLVSFYNNEISEKSEIFDDQFSVERPDGSNFTLKIRSTKLEDSAMYFCASSKQGNEQFFGPGTRLTVL.

This chain joins TRBV5-1 and TRBJ1-5; D remains ambiguous. Looked up from germline, CDR1 is SGHRS and CDR2 is YFSETQ. Between the trimmed V and J ends, which lost 5 bases and 7 bases, there was a span of 10 bases. This CDR3 is 12 amino acids long. The CDR3 region is CASSLKLQPQHF. CDR3 nucleotide sequence: TGCGCCAGCAGTCTCAAGCTCCAGCCCCAGCATTTT.

The chain carries TRBV13 and TRBJ2-2; a possible D gene is TRBD2 (5 bases). CDR1 is PRHDT and CDR2 is FYEKMQ in the germline V gene (reference sequence). This CDR3 spans 17 amino acids. The V gene lost 5 bases and the J gene lost 3 bases, with 19 bases spanning the gap. The CDR3 DNA sequence: TGTGCCAGCAGCCCCCATGGGCGTAGCGTATACACCGGGGAGCTGTTTTTT. Its protein product is CASSPHGRSVYTGELFF.

The V gene is TRBV10-1, the J gene TRBJ2-1, with 13 nucleotides matching TRBD2. Per germline, CDR1 WNHNN and CDR2 SYGVQD (reference sequence). CDR3 length equals 17 residues. Trimming removed 0 bases from V and 9 bases from J; junction bases left unmatched: 8. In DNA, the CDR3 is TGCGCCAGCAGTGAGTCGAGCGGACTAGCGGGAGTGGGTGAGCAGTTCTTC. The encoded protein is CASSESSGLAGVGEQFF.

The rearrangement uses TRBV7-2 and TRBJ2-7; possible D gene TRBD1, 5 bases. Trimming took off 5 bases at V and 7 bases at J, with 9 bases between the two ends. CDR1 and CDR2 from the germline V gene are SGHTA and FQGNSA. The CDR3 is 11 amino acids. CDR3: CASSLRQEQYF. DNA for the CDR3: TGTGCCAGCAGCCTCAGACAGGAGCAGTACTTC.

This rearrangement joins TRBV28 to TRBJ1-2; the match to TRBD1 covers 9 bases. The junction had 4 bases not matched to a gene; V was cut back by 8 bases and J by 6 bases. CDR1 and CDR2 from the germline V gene are MDHEN and SYDVKM. The CDR3 is 12 residues long. The CDR3 spells CASETGGNGYTF. DNA of the CDR3: TGTGCCAGCGAGACAGGGGGGAATGGCTACACCTTC.

This clone was seen only once. The rearrangement uses TRBV6-5 and TRBJ2-7; D gene uncertain. The germline V gene encodes CDR1 MNHEY and CDR2 SVGAGI. Trimming pared 8 bases from V and 3 bases from J, leaving 5 bases between. The CDR3 length is 10 residues. In DNA form, the CDR3 reads TGTGCCAGCCAAAACTACGAGCAGTACTTC. It is translated as CASQNYEQYF.

This chain connects TRBV29-1 to TRBJ1-1, with 9 bases that match TRBD1. The trim removed 7 bases at V and 3 bases at J, leaving 6 bases unmatched. The CDR3 contains 13 residues. Germline V gene data show CDR1 as SQVTM and CDR2 as ANQGSEA. In DNA, the CDR3 is TGCAGCGCCCGGGGACAGGGAGACACTGAAGCTTTCTTT. Amino acids: CSARGQGDTEAFF.

This clone was detected only a few times. The CDR3 reads CSVTTHRQGQTQYF. DNA for the CDR3: TGCAGCGTTACAACTCACCGACAGGGACAGACCCAGTACTTC. This sequence joins TRBV29-1 and TRBJ2-5, with 7 positions matching TRBD1. Looked up from germline, CDR1 is SQVTM and CDR2 is ANQGSEA. The CDR3 is 14 residues long. V lost 5 bases and J lost 6; bases outside the gene matches: 12.

The table lists this clone with a count of one. This rearrangement joins TRBV7-2 to TRBJ2-7, with 9 bases that match TRBD2. Germline values: CDR1 SGHTA, CDR2 FQGNSA. The CDR3 consists of 17 residues. J lost 2 bases, V lost 2 bases, and 10 bases had no gene match. The CDR3 DNA follows: TGTGCCAGCAGCTTAAATCTACGACTAGCGGCCCCCTACGAGCAGTACTTC. The encoded protein is CASSLNLRLAAPYEQYF.

The V and J genes are TRBV5-4 and TRBJ2-1; tentative D call: TRBD2 (6 bases). The CDR3 loop spans 14 amino acids. V was trimmed by 2 bases and J by 6 bases, leaving 12 bases between them. Germline V gene lookup returns CDR1 SGHNT and CDR2 YYREEE (reference sequence). The CDR3 here is CASSFGRGLNEQFF. Here the CDR3 DNA reads TGTGCCAGCAGCTTTGGGCGGGGCCTCAATGAGCAGTTCTTC. Filled out from reference TRBV5-4 and TRBJ2-1, the complete variable domain reads ETGVTQSPTHLIKTRGQQVTLRCSSQSGHNTVSWYQQALGQGPQFIFQYYREEENGRGNFPPRFSGLQFPNYSSELNVNALELDDSALYLCASSFGRGLNEQFFGPGTRLTVL.

The rearrangement joins TRBV9 to TRBJ1-5, with D uncertain. Trimming left V 1 base short and J 6 bases short, with 8 bases between. CDR1 and CDR2 from the germline V gene are SGDLS and YYNGEE. The CDR3 extends over 13 amino acids. The CDR3 spells CASSVTPSQPQHF. The CDR3 DNA is TGTGCCAGCAGCGTAACCCCGAGTCAGCCCCAGCATTTT.

This clone is a singleton in its sample. The V and J genes are TRBV4-2 and TRBJ1-2; the match to TRBD1 covers 9 bases. Germline V CDR1 and CDR2: LGHNA, YNFKEQ. This CDR3 region has 17 residues. The trim removed 4 bases at V and 0 bases at J, leaving 9 bases unmatched. For the CDR3, the DNA is TGTGCCAGCAGCCTAACAGGACAGGGGACCTCTAACTATGGCTACACCTTC. This encodes CASSLTGQGTSNYGYTF.

The DNA for the CDR3 is TGTGCCAGCAGCGTGGCCGGGACTAACCAACTCTATGGCTACACCTTC. This translates into CASSVAGTNQLYGYTF. The V call is TRBV9, the J call TRBJ1-2, with D perhaps TRBD1 (5 bases). The CDR3 loop spans 16 amino acids. CDR1 and CDR2 (germline): SGDLS, YYNGEE. Deletions cut 2 bases from V and 4 bases from J, with 18 bases between.

The J gene is TRBJ2-3, the V gene TRBV3-1 (or the pseudogene TRBV3-2); tentatively, D is TRBD1 (5 bases). The ends were cut back, 4 bases at V and 2 bases at J, with 10 bases in the middle. The length of the CDR3 is 14 residues. Germline CDR1 is LGHDT and CDR2 is YNNKEL (reference sequence). In DNA form, the CDR3 reads TGTGCCAGCAGCCGAAGACAGATCACAGATACGCAGTATTTT. This sequence encodes CASSRRQITDTQYF.

The chain joins TRBV4-1 to TRBJ2-4; 11 nucleotides match TRBD2. V gave up 1 base and J gave up 4 bases; unmatched junction bases: 12. Looked up from germline, CDR1 is MGHRA and CDR2 is YSYEKL. CDR3 size: 19 residues. The CDR3 DNA sequence: TGCGCCAGCAGCCAAGGGCTACCCATAGCGGGAGGGATAAAAAACATTCAGTACTTC. Translating gives CASSQGLPIAGGIKNIQYF.

The J gene is TRBJ2-2, the V gene TRBV2, with no clear D. The V end lost 3 bases, the J end lost 0 bases, and 8 bases lay between the germline ends. Germline assignment: CDR1 SNHLY and CDR2 FYNNEI. The CDR3 totals 15 residues. The CDR3 loop is CASSEARTNTGELFF. The CDR3 nucleotides read TGTGCCAGCAGTGAGGCCAGAACGAACACCGGGGAGCTGTTTTTT.

The chain couples TRBV4-2 to TRBJ1-2, with 9 bases identical to TRBD1. Germline assignment: CDR1 LGHNA and CDR2 YNFKEQ. The length of the CDR3 is 16 residues. Trimming at V came to 0 bases and at J to 4 bases, leaving 6 bases not matched to a gene. CDR3 region: CASSQEPQGAGYGYTF. In DNA, the CDR3 is TGTGCCAGCAGCCAAGAACCACAGGGGGCTGGCTATGGCTACACCTTC.

The gene calls are TRBV4-1 and TRBJ2-7; D is undetermined. Germline lookup yields CDR1 MGHRA and CDR2 YSYEKL. The CDR3 has 14 residues. V was trimmed by 3 bases and J by 0 bases, leaving 9 bases between them. CDR3: CASSHRLSSYEQYF. In nucleotides, the CDR3 is TGCGCCAGCAGCCACCGACTGAGCTCCTACGAGCAGTACTTC.

This chain joins TRBV20-1 and TRBJ2-7; maybe TRBD1 (5 bases). The CDR3 runs 14 residues. The V end was cut by 3 bases, the J end by 0 bases, with 12 bases between. From germline, CDR1 is DFQATT and CDR2 SNEGSKA (reference sequence). The CDR3: CSASSGSASYEQYF. CDR3 nucleotide sequence: TGCAGTGCTAGTTCAGGGTCGGCCTCCTACGAGCAGTACTTC.

The chain uses TRBV25-1 and TRBJ1-1; D unclear. Germline V lookup: CDR1 MGHDK, CDR2 SYGVNS. V was pared by 6 bases and J by 1 base, with 15 bases between. The CDR3 length is 15 residues. Here the CDR3 reads CASSPIWEGNTEAFF. The CDR3 bases are TGTGCCAGCAGCCCGATATGGGAGGGGAACACTGAAGCTTTCTTT.

This clone came up a few times. J is TRBJ1-3 and V is TRBV12-3 or TRBV12-4; D is undetermined. The CDR3 has 13 residues. V lost 2 bases, J lost 0 bases, and 2 bases lay in between. This CDR3 is CASSLYSGNTIYF. DNA of the CDR3: TGTGCCAGCAGTTTATACTCTGGAAACACCATATATTTT.